The clone carrying this T cell receptor beta chain was observed many times. The antigen remains undetermined. V lost 3 bases to trimming and J lost 9 bases, with 14 bases between them. The CDR3 sequence is 13 residues long. Germline V lookup: CDR1 MDHEN, CDR2 SYDVKM. Individual cDNA molecules were tagged with unique molecular identifiers. TCRdb reprocessed the 5' RACE reads with MiXCR, giving one entry per CDR3 protein. Altogether 40,000 or so distinct CDR3 sequences are present, roughly 10% being singletons, with the ten largest covering just over 20%. These data originate in a study of early T cells in non-severe SARS-CoV-2 infection. Study at large: Sequencing of unsorted whole blood was done on bulk RNA, leaving chains unpaired.

Regarding the study as a whole: The study's VDJdb matching favored anti-spike CD8 responses and missed private and CD4 specificities.

The specimen was whole blood. The chain carries TRBV28 and TRBJ1-1; D remains unclear. The source of this sequence is an adult who was a healthcare worker with PCR-confirmed SARS-CoV-2 infection or an uninfected control (not recorded which). The CDR3 nucleotides are TGTGCCAGCAGTTTTTTTGGTCCGGGAAAAGCTTTCTTT. Translated, it gives CASSFFGPGKAFF. The full variable domain, with the rest looked up from reference TRBV28 and TRBJ1-1, is DVKVTQSSRYLVKRTGEKVFLECVQDMDHENMFWYRQDPGLGLRLIYFSYDVKMKEKGDIPEGYSVSREKKERFSLILESASTNQTSMYLCASSFFGPGKAFFGQGTRLTVV.